Listed here are 30 T cell receptor beta chains from one sample, sequenced in a study of T cell therapy after organ transplantation. Time point in this sample: 4-8 weeks after completion of therapy. Clones were read by immunoSEQ multiplex PCR, and TCRdb kept only the in-frame ones, dropping some. The sample includes 2,500 to 4,000 clones, approximately 80% of them seen just once. Their antigens remain unidentified. Sequences were derived from CD8+ T cells from blood, sampled after autologous CMV-specific T cell therapy. These receptors came from a human patient who had received a solid organ transplant and had CMV disease. Some T cells may arise from the graft donor.

A remark on this clone: The junction does not match germline at one end; this may be a read error. The rearrangement joins TRBV5-5 to TRBJ2-7, with D perhaps assigned TRBD1 or TRBD2 (6 bases each). The CDR3 totals 13 residues. CDR1 is SGHKS and CDR2 is YYEKEE in the germline V gene (reference sequence). The CDR3 nucleotides are TGCGCCAGCAGCCAACGAACAGGGAGGGAGCAGTACTTC. As protein: CASSQRTGREQYF.

In DNA form, the CDR3 reads TGCGCCAGCAGCCAATCTGCGGGAGGCTCCTACGAGCAGTACTTC. Protein sequence: CASSQSAGGSYEQYF. The rearrangement joins TRBV4-3 to TRBJ2-7, with 8 bases aligning to TRBD2. Germline CDR1 and CDR2: LGHNA and YSLEER. The J segment lost 0 bases and the V segment lost 2 bases, leaving 3 bases of the junction unmatched. The CDR3 loop spans 15 amino acids.

The chain has TRBV9 and TRBJ2-2; 7 bases align to TRBD1. V trimming: 5 bases; J trimming: 6 bases; junction bases outside the gene matches: 10. The CDR3 consists of 15 residues. In germline, CDR1 is SGDLS, CDR2 YYNGEE. This CDR3 reads CASSRQGRGAGELFF. The CDR3 nucleotides read TGTGCCAGCAGTCGACAGGGACGGGGAGCCGGGGAGCTGTTTTTT.

This clone was picked up a small number of times. The J gene is TRBJ2-2, the V gene TRBV13; 13 nucleotides match TRBD2. Trimming took 4 bases from V and 5 from J; bases not matched to a gene: 7. Germline V gene lookup returns CDR1 PRHDT and CDR2 FYEKMQ (reference sequence). The CDR3 has 17 residues. The CDR3 protein is CASSSGLAGVRTGELFF. DNA of the CDR3: TGTGCCAGCAGCTCTGGACTAGCGGGAGTTCGGACCGGGGAGCTGTTTTTT.

The chain joins TRBV19 to TRBJ2-4; unclear D gene. With 3 bases removed from V and 8 bases from J, the gap between germline ends came to 20 bases. This CDR3 is built from 16 residues. Germline V gives CDR1 LNHDA, CDR2 SQIVND (reference sequence). DNA of the CDR3: TGTGCCAGTAGTATCAACCCCGGAGTTCAGTGGGACATTCAGTACTTC. Protein: CASSINPGVQWDIQYF.

This clone appeared a single time. V gene TRBV6-5 combines with J gene TRBJ1-1; 8 bases are shared with TRBD1. Germline CDR1 and CDR2: MNHEY and SVGAGI. The J segment lost 7 bases and the V segment lost 5 bases, leaving 6 bases of the junction unmatched. The CDR3 contains 13 residues. The CDR3 spells CASSPGTGLEAFF. DNA for the CDR3: TGTGCCAGCAGTCCCGGGACAGGCCTTGAAGCTTTCTTT.

This chain connects TRBV9 to TRBJ2-5; possibly TRBD1 for D (6 bases). CDR3 length equals 14 residues. Germline values: CDR1 SGDLS, CDR2 YYNGEE. V lost 3 bases and J lost 5, with 14 bases in between. The CDR3: CASSATGSRETQYF. In DNA form, the CDR3 reads TGTGCCAGCAGCGCAACAGGGTCCCGGGAGACCCAGTACTTC. Variable domain in full (rest from reference TRBV9 and TRBJ2-5): DSGVTQTPKHLITATGQRVTLRCSPRSGDLSVYWYQQSLDQGLQFLIQYYNGEERAKGNILERFSAQQFPDLHSELNLSSLELGDSALYFCASSATGSRETQYFGPGTRLLVL.

The CDR3 nucleotides are TGTGCCAGCAGTGAAACAGCACCCTACAATGAGCAGTTCTTC. Translated: CASSETAPYNEQFF. The chain employs TRBV6-1 and TRBJ2-1; the D is unclear. Trimming removed 2 bases from V and 2 bases from J, with 7 bases in between. The germline gives CDR1 MNHNS, CDR2 SASEGT. This CDR3 spans 14 amino acids.

The chain links TRBV4-3 to TRBJ2-7; TRBD2 aligns across 7 bases. CDR1 is LGHNA and CDR2 is YSLEER in the germline V gene. The CDR3 is 15 amino acids. With V trimmed by 0 bases and J by 5 bases, 7 bases remained unmatched. The chain's CDR3 is CASSQDNGGSNEQYF. DNA for the CDR3: TGCGCCAGCAGCCAAGATAACGGGGGGAGCAACGAGCAGTACTTC.

The chain couples TRBV30 to TRBJ2-2; no reliable D call. The CDR3 has 12 amino acids. The ends were cut back, 2 bases at V and 8 bases at J, with 9 bases in the middle. Germline CDR1 GTSNPN, CDR2 SVGIG (reference sequence). This chain's CDR3 is CAWSFPGGELFF. The CDR3 nucleotides read TGTGCCTGGAGTTTTCCTGGAGGGGAGCTGTTTTTT.

This chain uses TRBV28 with TRBJ1-1; no reliable D call. Germline V lookup: CDR1 MDHEN, CDR2 SYDVKM. The CDR3 is made up of 13 amino acids. V dropped 2 bases and J dropped 4 bases, with 8 bases sitting between them. The CDR3 nucleotides are TGTGCCAGCAGTTTACGGGGTGGCACTGAAGCTTTCTTT. This gives the protein CASSLRGGTEAFF.

This clone was recorded once. The chain employs TRBV27 and TRBJ1-1; 8 bases agree with TRBD1. CDR3 length: 11 residues. The V gene's germline CDR1 is MNHEY and CDR2 SMNVEV (reference sequence). Trimming removed 10 bases from V and 5 bases from J; junction bases left unmatched: 3. CDR3 sequence: CATYRGTEAFF. Here the CDR3 DNA reads TGTGCCACCTACAGGGGGACTGAAGCTTTCTTT.

The chain combines TRBV2 with TRBJ2-7; D remains ambiguous. Germline CDR1 is SNHLY and CDR2 is FYNNEI. V was pared by 8 bases and J by 0 bases, with 5 bases between. This CDR3 spans 11 amino acids. CDR3 in amino acids: CASVASYEQYF. CDR3 bases: TGTGCCAGCGTAGCCTCCTACGAGCAGTACTTC.

The V gene is TRBV27, the J gene TRBJ2-7, with D hard to call. The germline gives CDR1 MNHEY, CDR2 SMNVEV (reference sequence). The CDR3 consists of 8 residues. Trimming took 7 bases from V and 5 from J, leaving 0 bases between them. The DNA of the CDR3 is TGTGCCAGCAACGAGCAGTACTTC. It encodes CASNEQYF.

This chain's CDR3 is CATSSGTSAYNEQFF. The CDR3 DNA follows: TGTGCCACCAGCAGCGGGACTAGCGCCTACAATGAGCAGTTCTTC. V is TRBV15 and J is TRBJ2-1; TRBD2 aligns across 10 bases. Germline V lookup: CDR1 LNHNV, CDR2 YYDKDF (reference sequence). The CDR3 has 15 residues. V was pared by 3 bases and J by 2 bases, with 1 base of the junction left unmatched.

In this sample, this clone turned up a few times. This chain connects TRBV5-4 to TRBJ1-2; no clear D gene. V lost 0 bases, J lost 2 bases, and 14 bases lay in between. Per the germline V gene, CDR1 is SGHNT and CDR2 is YYREEE (reference sequence). The CDR3 is 16 residues long. The CDR3 nucleotides are TGTGCCAGCAGCTTGGGTGCAGACATAGGGAACTATGGCTACACCTTC. Its translation: CASSLGADIGNYGYTF.

The chain has TRBV28 and TRBJ1-2; TRBD1 is a possible D gene (6 bases). Germline loops: CDR1 MDHEN, CDR2 SYDVKM. Trimming took 1 base from V and 6 from J, leaving 15 bases between them. The CDR3 runs 15 residues. The CDR3 bases are TGTGCCAGCAGTTTATATCTGGCAGGGGTTAATGGCTACACCTTC. This gives the protein CASSLYLAGVNGYTF.

CDR3 sequence: CASSDDGGNTGELFF. For the CDR3, the DNA is TGTGCCAGCAGTGACGACGGGGGGAACACCGGGGAGCTGTTTTTT. The rearrangement joins TRBV13 to TRBJ2-2, with TRBD2 as a possible D gene (6 bases). In germline, CDR1 is PRHDT, CDR2 FYEKMQ (reference sequence). There are 15 residues in the CDR3. V lost 6 bases and J lost 1, with 12 bases in between. The entire variable domain, with the rest obtained from reference TRBV13 and TRBJ2-2, is as follows: AAGVIQSPRHLIKEKRETATLKCYPIPRHDTVYWYQQGPGQDPQFLISFYEKMQSDKGSIPDRFSAQQFSDYHSELNMSSLELGDSALYFCASSDDGGNTGELFFGEGSRLTVL.

This sequence joins TRBV5-1 and TRBJ1-1; maybe TRBD1 (6 bases). Looked up from germline, CDR1 is SGHRS and CDR2 is YFSETQ. V was shortened by 0 bases and J by 2 bases, with 17 bases between the two germline ends. The CDR3 has 17 amino acids. The DNA of the CDR3 is TGCGCCAGCAGCTTGGCCGATGGGGGCTGGGGAAACACTGAAGCTTTCTTT. Protein: CASSLADGGWGNTEAFF.

This clone appeared once. This rearrangement joins TRBV5-1 to TRBJ1-1; perhaps TRBD1 as D (6 bases). Trimming took 4 bases from V and 5 from J, leaving 9 bases between them. Germline CDR1 and CDR2: SGHRS and YFSETQ. There are 12 residues in the CDR3. CDR3 DNA: TGCGCCAGCAGCCCAGGACAGACTGAAGCTTTCTTT. Translation: CASSPGQTEAFF.

This clone was seen more than once but under ten times. V is TRBV9 and J is TRBJ1-1, with D perhaps matching TRBD1 (6 bases). The ends were cut back, 3 bases at V and 5 bases at J, with 11 bases in the middle. Germline lookup yields CDR1 SGDLS and CDR2 YYNGEE. This CDR3 is 13 amino acids long. The CDR3 DNA reads as TGTGCCAGCAGCGCACCAGGGGCTACTGAAGCTTTCTTT. Protein product: CASSAPGATEAFF.

J is TRBJ2-5 and V is TRBV28, with 9 bases fitting TRBD1. The V and J ends lost 4 bases and 5 bases, in that order; junction bases with no gene match: 5. Germline loops: CDR1 MDHEN, CDR2 SYDVKM. The CDR3 is 14 residues long. CDR3: CASSWGQGIETQYF. The CDR3 DNA is TGTGCCAGCAGTTGGGGACAGGGAATCGAGACCCAGTACTTC.

V and J are TRBV27 and TRBJ2-4; 10 bases are a match to TRBD1. V was clipped by 5 bases and J by 8 bases; unmatched bases: 6. Germline V lookup: CDR1 MNHEY, CDR2 SMNVEV (reference sequence). The CDR3 loop spans 14 amino acids. As DNA, the CDR3 is TGTGCCAGCAGTCCGGGACAGGGGTTTTACATTCAGTACTTC. Its translation is CASSPGQGFYIQYF.

The chain is built from TRBV7-9 and TRBJ2-1; unclear D gene. Trimming cost V 5 bases and J 4 bases, with 9 bases left between them. Germline CDR1 and CDR2: SEHNR and FQNEAQ (reference sequence). The CDR3 totals 13 residues. The CDR3 DNA is TGTGCCAGCAGCCCAAGGAGTTACAATGAGCAGTTCTTC. Protein product: CASSPRSYNEQFF. The variable domain in full, completed from reference TRBV7-9 and TRBJ2-1, reads DTGVSQNPRHKITKRGQNVTFRCDPISEHNRLYWYRQTLGQGPEFLTYFQNEAQLEKSRLLSDRFSAERPKGSFSTLEIQRTEQGDSAMYLCASSPRSYNEQFFGPGTRLTVL.

As DNA, the CDR3 is TGTGCCACCCGTGGGGAGGGAACTAATGAAAAACTGTTTTTT. Amino acid sequence: CATRGEGTNEKLFF. The gene calls are TRBV15 and TRBJ1-4; no firm D call. The V gene lost 8 bases and the J gene lost 1 base, with 11 bases spanning the gap. This CDR3 is built from 14 residues. CDR1 and CDR2 (germline): LNHNV, YYDKDF (reference sequence).

The V call is TRBV4-2, the J call TRBJ2-7; no clear D gene. Trimming pared 1 base from V and 1 base from J, leaving 5 bases between. Germline-derived CDR1 and CDR2 are LGHNA and YNFKEQ. The CDR3 length is 13 residues. CDR3 loop: CASSQVESYEQYF. CDR3 in DNA: TGTGCCAGCAGCCAAGTAGAATCCTACGAGCAGTACTTC.

Only a few counts were recorded for this clone. V and J are TRBV4-1 and TRBJ1-1; unclear D gene. The CDR3 is made up of 14 amino acids. The germline CDR1 and CDR2 sequences are MGHRA and YSYEKL. Trimming left V 0 bases short and J 2 bases short, with 7 bases between. The CDR3 protein is CASSQEDGNTEAFF. CDR3 in DNA: TGCGCCAGCAGCCAAGAGGACGGTAACACTGAAGCTTTCTTT.

The chain recombines TRBV25-1 with TRBJ2-1; 7 positions agree with TRBD2. V was pared by 5 bases and J by 3 bases, with 4 bases of the junction left unmatched. The CDR3 is 14 amino acids. CDR1 MGHDK and CDR2 SYGVNS come from the germline V gene. The CDR3 region is CASSSRDYYNEQFF. As DNA, the CDR3 is TGTGCCAGCAGTAGCCGGGACTACTACAATGAGCAGTTCTTC.

The gene calls are TRBV9 and TRBJ1-1, with TRBD1 matching 7 bases. V was clipped by 4 bases and J by 1 base; unmatched bases: 4. This CDR3 spans 14 amino acids. Germline-derived CDR1 and CDR2 are SGDLS and YYNGEE. The CDR3 coding sequence is TGTGCCAGCAGCACAGGGGCCGAGAACACTGAAGCTTTCTTT. Encoded protein: CASSTGAENTEAFF.

This clone has only one observation. The rearrangement links TRBV2 to TRBJ2-1; TRBD2 aligns across 12 bases. The CDR3 is made up of 15 amino acids. From germline, CDR1 is SNHLY and CDR2 FYNNEI. V shed 7 bases and J 8 bases; nucleotides not matched to a gene: 9. The CDR3 reads CASTEGLAGGHEQFF. In nucleotides, the CDR3 is TGTGCCAGCACCGAGGGGCTAGCGGGAGGGCATGAGCAGTTCTTC.